Sequencing of this T cell receptor beta chain was carried out in a study of cytotoxic CD8 clonotypes in ibrutinib-treated CLL. Germline V lookup: CDR1 MNHNS, CDR2 SASEGT. The V and J ends lost 0 bases and 4 bases respectively, with 7 bases between them. The CDR3 runs to 14 residues. The intended depth for sequencing was 1 in 200,000 to 1 in 1 million T cells. Assay: immunoSEQ multiplex PCR; the TCRdb copy retains only in-frame clones and omits some. This sample has roughly 170,000 clones, with under 85% found just once. About this clone: Its antigen is currently unknown.

General study points: Ibrutinib response saw clonality rise, and progression saw it return toward baseline. In sustained-remission versus progressing patients, sampling times differed. In comparison with age-matched healthy donors, baseline clonality was higher and tracked circulating CD8+ T-cell counts.

The specimen comprised PBMCs, sampled after 24 months of ibrutinib treatment. The chain couples TRBV6-1 to TRBJ2-1; no reliable D call. This TCR derives from a human donor with chronic lymphocytic leukemia. In DNA form, the CDR3 reads TGTGCCAGCAGTGAAGCCGCCGAATACAATGAGCAGTTCTTC. This sequence encodes CASSEAAEYNEQFF.